The next 19 T cell receptor beta chains were all read from a single sample in a study of blood T cell repertoires in COVID-19. Repertoires were generated with immunoSEQ multiplex PCR, while TCRdb's copy carries only in-frame clones and drops some. The top ten clones hold about 10% of a sample with around 170,000 clones, about 81% of them seen once. Sequenced: peripheral blood. The receptor set was obtained from a woman aged 80 or over with COVID-19, enrolled during active disease.

The V gene is TRBV7-6, the J gene TRBJ2-1, with TRBD2 as a possible D gene (6 bases). The germline V and J ends were trimmed by 2 bases and 0 bases, with 17 bases remaining between them. Germline V gene data show CDR1 as SGHVS and CDR2 as FNYEAQ. The CDR3 runs to 18 residues. The CDR3 loop is CASSLKAGPTHSYNEQFF. Written as DNA, the CDR3 is TGTGCCAGCAGCTTAAAAGCGGGTCCCACCCACTCCTACAATGAGCAGTTCTTC.

The chain has TRBV10-3 and TRBJ2-1; 9 bases line up with TRBD2. The V gene's germline CDR1 is ENHRY and CDR2 SYGVKD. CDR3 length: 15 residues. After removal of 3 bases from V and 7 bases from J, the junction contained 7 bases not matched to a gene. CDR3 sequence (DNA): TGTGCCATCAGTGAAGGACTAGCGACCGGAAATGAGCAGTTCTTC. Protein product: CAISEGLATGNEQFF.

The rearrangement uses TRBV5-4 and TRBJ2-3; 10 nucleotides line up with TRBD2. The CDR3 length is 14 residues. Per germline, CDR1 SGHNT and CDR2 YYREEE (reference sequence). Germline trimming cut 4 bases from V and 4 bases from J; bases unmatched to any gene: 3. CDR3: CASSLAGVPDTQYF. In nucleotides, the CDR3 is TGTGCCAGCAGCCTAGCGGGAGTACCAGATACGCAGTATTTT. Looking up the rest from reference TRBV5-4 and TRBJ2-3 gives the full variable domain: ETGVTQSPTHLIKTRGQQVTLRCSSQSGHNTVSWYQQALGQGPQFIFQYYREEENGRGNFPPRFSGLQFPNYSSELNVNALELDDSALYLCASSLAGVPDTQYFGPGTRLTVL.

This clone was detected once. V usage is TRBV30 and J usage is TRBJ1-1, with 9 positions matching TRBD1. This CDR3 is 12 amino acids long. V shed 1 base and J 8 bases; nucleotides not matched to a gene: 2. The V gene's germline CDR1 is GTSNPN and CDR2 SVGIG (reference sequence). The CDR3 loop is CAWSGDRGEAFF. CDR3 sequence (DNA): TGTGCCTGGAGTGGTGACAGGGGGGAAGCTTTCTTT.

This rearrangement joins TRBV7-7 to TRBJ1-3, with no clear D. Trimming removed 5 bases at V and 0 bases at J, with 11 bases between. CDR1 and CDR2 from the germline V gene are SSHAT and FNYEAQ (reference sequence). CDR3 length equals 15 residues. CDR3 loop: CASSRSQNSGNTIYF. CDR3 sequence (DNA): TGTGCCAGCAGCCGGAGCCAGAACTCTGGAAACACCATATATTTT.

The V call is TRBV2, the J call TRBJ1-2; possibly TRBD1 for D (6 bases). Germline CDR1 and CDR2: SNHLY and FYNNEI. Between the trimmed V and J ends, which lost 6 bases and 2 bases, there was a span of 19 bases. This CDR3 region has 16 residues. The CDR3 bases are TGTGCCAGCAGGCCCAGGGGTGCTAGAGAAAACTATGGCTACACCTTC. Amino acid sequence: CASRPRGARENYGYTF.

The chain joins TRBV9 to TRBJ2-1; tentative D call: TRBD2 (6 bases). CDR3 size: 16 residues. Germline V CDR1 and CDR2: SGDLS, YYNGEE. V was cut by 3 bases and J by 4 bases, with 17 bases left in between. This chain's CDR3 is CASSDTGLAAYNEQFF. The CDR3 DNA sequence: TGTGCCAGCAGCGACACGGGACTTGCGGCTTACAATGAGCAGTTCTTC.

This chain connects TRBV19 to TRBJ1-6, with D maybe TRBD1 (6 bases). Trimming removed 5 bases from V and 8 bases from J, with 10 bases in between. Germline V CDR1 and CDR2: LNHDA, SQIVND (reference sequence). CDR3 length equals 13 residues. CDR3 amino acids: CASSHREYSPLHF. For the CDR3, the DNA is TGTGCCAGTAGTCACAGGGAATATTCACCCCTCCACTTT.

The chain has TRBV27 and TRBJ1-6; D unresolved. The germline gives CDR1 MNHEY, CDR2 SMNVEV (reference sequence). Trimming removed 2 bases from V and 0 bases from J, with 8 bases in between. The CDR3 consists of 16 residues. CDR3 nucleotides: TGTGCCAGCAGTTTAGCGCACTTCTCCTATAATTCACCCCTCCACTTT. Translated, it gives CASSLAHFSYNSPLHF.

This chain connects TRBV5-4 to TRBJ2-3; 11 bases map to TRBD2. The CDR3 extends over 17 amino acids. Germline assignment: CDR1 SGHNT and CDR2 YYREEE (reference sequence). Trimming cost V 4 bases and J 3 bases; bases outside gene matches: 10. The CDR3 coding sequence is TGTGCCAGCAGCAGGGCGGCTAGCGGGAGGCGGACAGATACGCAGTATTTT. It is translated as CASSRAASGRRTDTQYF.

The genes are TRBV19 and TRBJ1-5, with 7 bases lining up with TRBD1. Germline V lookup: CDR1 LNHDA, CDR2 SQIVND (reference sequence). Unmatched junction bases numbered 4, after V lost 7 bases and J lost 4 bases. The CDR3 has 13 amino acids. The CDR3, as DNA: TGTGCCAGTAAGGACAGGCGAAATCAGCCCCAGCATTTT. Residues: CASKDRRNQPQHF.

The V call is TRBV5-1, the J call TRBJ2-3; D may be TRBD2 (6 bases). The V end was cut by 0 bases, the J end by 4 bases, with 9 bases between. CDR3 size: 14 residues. The germline CDR1 and CDR2 sequences are SGHRS and YFSETQ. CDR3 in amino acids: CASSLGGEADTQYF. CDR3 DNA: TGCGCCAGCAGCTTGGGTGGGGAGGCAGATACGCAGTATTTT.

This clone is a singleton in its sample. The chain employs TRBV7-3 and TRBJ2-7; tentative D call: TRBD1 (5 bases). The germline V gene has CDR1 SGHTA and CDR2 FQGTGA. CDR3 length: 15 amino acids. V gave up 2 bases and J gave up 0 bases, with 11 bases separating them. The CDR3 nucleotides are TGTGCCAGCAGCTTAGCATGGGGCGTCTCCTACGAGCAGTACTTC. Translated: CASSLAWGVSYEQYF. Full variable domain (remainder filled in from reference TRBV7-3 and TRBJ2-7): GAGVSQTPSNKVTEKGKYVELRCDPISGHTALYWYRQSLGQGPEFLIYFQGTGAADDSGLPNDRFFAVRPEGSVSTLKIQRTERGDSAVYLCASSLAWGVSYEQYFGPGTRLTVT.

The V and J genes are TRBV4-3 and TRBJ1-2; 9 bases agree with TRBD1. V was clipped by 0 bases and J by 5 bases; unmatched bases: 10. Germline V gene sequence: CDR1 LGHNA, CDR2 YSLEER. There are 17 residues in the CDR3. Here the CDR3 reads CASSQDVGTGQGYGYTF. DNA of the CDR3: TGCGCCAGCAGCCAAGATGTCGGGACAGGGCAAGGGTATGGCTACACCTTC.

V is TRBV19 and J is TRBJ1-5; tentatively, D is TRBD1 (5 bases). The CDR3 totals 13 residues. The V end lost 4 bases, the J end lost 5 bases, and 9 bases lay between the germline ends. In germline, CDR1 is LNHDA, CDR2 SQIVND (reference sequence). CDR3 amino acids: CASSKGSDQPQHF. The CDR3 DNA reads TGTGCCAGTAGTAAGGGGTCCGATCAGCCCCAGCATTTT.

The chain employs TRBV27 and TRBJ2-5; possible D gene TRBD1, 5 bases. CDR3 length: 14 amino acids. The V and J ends lost 5 bases and 2 bases respectively, with 12 bases between them. Germline V gene data show CDR1 as MNHEY and CDR2 as SMNVEV (reference sequence). The CDR3 loop is CASSITGAQETQYF. The CDR3 nucleotides read TGTGCCAGCAGTATCACAGGTGCTCAAGAGACCCAGTACTTC.

This clone was observed once. This chain links TRBV5-4 with TRBJ1-2; perhaps TRBD1 as D (5 bases). V shed 2 bases and J shed 6 bases, with 17 bases lying between them. CDR3 length equals 15 residues. Germline CDR1 and CDR2: SGHNT and YYREEE (reference sequence). Here the CDR3 reads CASSLKGFTLNGYTF. CDR3 coding DNA: TGTGCCAGCAGCTTAAAGGGGTTTACGCTCAATGGCTACACCTTC.

V gene TRBV5-1 combines with J gene TRBJ2-1; 8 nucleotides align to TRBD2. The length of the CDR3 is 15 residues. Per the germline V gene, CDR1 is SGHRS and CDR2 is YFSETQ. Trimming cost V 1 base and J 9 bases; bases outside gene matches: 9. CDR3 sequence reads: CASSLLAGPTGEQFF. In DNA, the CDR3 is TGCGCCAGCAGCTTGTTAGCGGGACCTACAGGTGAGCAGTTCTTC.

The V gene is TRBV18, the J gene TRBJ2-1; 9 bases match TRBD2. CDR3 length equals 15 residues. V lost 3 bases and J lost 5; bases outside the gene matches: 5. The germline V gene encodes CDR1 KGHSH and CDR2 LQKENI. CDR3 sequence (DNA): TGTGCCAGCTCACCGCGACTAGCGGAGAACAATGAGCAGTTCTTC. Translated: CASSPRLAENNEQFF.